This TCR beta chain was found in a study of human versus mouse CDR3 diversity and MHC coevolution. Study at large: Samples had between 0.6 x 10^7 and 1.6 x 10^7 valid reads. Study-level findings and limits: Two of the three human donors had the lowest clonal inequality. On average, humans showed more CDR3 deletions and insertions than mice.

This CDR3 has 15 residues. Germline V gene data show CDR1 as SNHLY and CDR2 as FYNNEI. V gave up 6 bases and J gave up 2 bases, with 14 bases separating them. As for this clone: Its antigen is unidentified.

The repertoire was sequenced with immunoSEQ multiplex PCR; TCRdb's copy has only in-frame clones and lacks some. The table has about 80,000 clones, 85% to 95% seen once. The chain links TRBV2 to TRBJ2-1; D not resolved. Material: naive CD4+ T cells from blood. The sample's subset: CD45RO-negative CD62L-positive naive CD4 T cells. The TCR was taken from a person aged 30 to 69 in good health. The CDR3 DNA reads TGTGCCAGCAGGTCTCTGGTTTCTACCTACAATGAGCAGTTCTTC. Protein sequence: CASRSLVSTYNEQFF.